This TCR beta chain came from a study of cytomegalovirus exposure and HLA in healthy donors. Findings of the study overall: Both high specificity and high sensitivity reportedly marked the classifier's diagnosis of cytomegalovirus status. Researchers left out some V segments, among them TRBV6-2 and TRBV6-3, as indistinguishable. Presence/absence analyses supposed approximately even sequencing depth among donors. Donor immune exposure was known only as CMV serostatus.

The length of the CDR3 is 12 residues. Trimming took off 0 bases at V and 8 bases at J, with 8 bases between the two ends. Germline CDR1 is SGHRS and CDR2 is YFSETQ. About this clone: Antigen: not known.

The PCR was carried out with 60 Vbeta primers and 13 Jbeta primers. The repertoire was sequenced with immunoSEQ multiplex PCR; TCRdb's copy has only in-frame clones and lacks some. This table holds 95,000 to 150,000 clones, around 80% found once. V is TRBV5-1 and J is TRBJ1-2; D is undetermined. The receptor's source is a man younger than 45 in good health and CMV-seronegative. The sequenced material came from PBMCs. The DNA for the CDR3 is TGCGCCAGCAGCTTGGGAGGGCCCGGCTACACCTTC. The encoded protein is CASSLGGPGYTF.